These 9 T cell receptor beta chains were all obtained from the same sample, sequenced in a study of cytomegalovirus exposure and HLA in healthy donors. PCR amplification relied on 60 Vbeta primers (plus 13 Jbeta primers). The table came from immunoSEQ multiplex PCR; TCRdb's copy has only in-frame clones and leaves some out. The repertoire consists of 100,000 to 120,000 clones, with 78% occurring once and the leading ten covering approximately 5.1%. Sequencing was done on a sample of PBMCs. The receptors shown here come from a male donor in good health and CMV-seronegative.

The V call is TRBV19, the J call TRBJ2-7, with 10 positions matching TRBD1. The V and J ends lost 4 bases and 4 bases, in that order; junction bases with no gene match: 10. CDR1 is LNHDA and CDR2 is SQIVND in the germline V gene (reference sequence). The CDR3 extends over 16 amino acids. This CDR3 reads CASSTRQGAYLYEQYF. The CDR3 DNA sequence: TGTGCCAGTAGTACCCGACAGGGGGCATATCTATACGAGCAGTACTTC.

V usage is TRBV28 and J usage is TRBJ1-2, with a weak D call TRBD1 (5 bases). Trimming removed 6 bases at V and 1 base at J, with 12 bases between. The CDR3 runs to 14 residues. Germline CDR1 MDHEN, CDR2 SYDVKM. The CDR3: CASRILGGNYGYTF. In DNA, the CDR3 is TGTGCCAGCAGGATCCTGGGGGGTAACTATGGCTACACCTTC.

This CDR3 reads CAWVSGTGDVSPLHF. CDR3 sequence (DNA): TGTGCCTGGGTTTCCGGGACAGGGGATGTTTCACCCCTCCACTTT. The rearrangement links TRBV30 to TRBJ1-6, with 10 bases fitting TRBD1. The CDR3 is 15 amino acids. Germline loops: CDR1 GTSNPN, CDR2 SVGIG (reference sequence). The junction had 10 bases not matched to a gene; V was cut back by 5 bases and J by 9 bases.

This clone was seen a handful of times. The chain uses TRBV10-3 and TRBJ1-5, with a tentative D call TRBD1 (6 bases). Trimming cost V 3 bases and J 6 bases, with 9 bases left between them. There are 13 residues in the CDR3. Germline values: CDR1 ENHRY, CDR2 SYGVKD. CDR3 protein: CAISEGGRQPQHF. The DNA of the CDR3 is TGTGCCATCAGTGAAGGGGGTCGTCAGCCCCAGCATTTT.

This clone was seen a few times. Here the CDR3 DNA reads TGCGCCAGCAGCTTGGGATCGGGACTCCCCAGGGATACGCAGTATTTT. This encodes CASSLGSGLPRDTQYF. This chain uses TRBV5-1 with TRBJ2-3; TRBD2 is a possible D gene (6 bases). Trimming took off 0 bases at V and 6 bases at J, with 17 bases between the two ends. The CDR3 length is 16 residues. Germline lookup yields CDR1 SGHRS and CDR2 YFSETQ.

V and J are TRBV11-3 and TRBJ2-6, with 7 bases matching TRBD2. Germline-derived CDR1 and CDR2 are SGHNT and YENEEA. Trimming at V came to 1 base and at J to 0 bases, leaving 3 bases not matched to a gene. The CDR3 length is 17 residues. DNA for the CDR3: TGTGCCAGCAGCTTAGCGGGAGGTCGCTCTGGGGCCAACGTCCTGACTTTC. It is translated as CASSLAGGRSGANVLTF.

This chain joins TRBV18 and TRBJ2-7, with 11 bases aligning to TRBD2. The CDR3 is 14 residues long. V trimming: 3 bases; J trimming: 7 bases; junction bases outside the gene matches: 5. Germline assignment: CDR1 KGHSH and CDR2 LQKENI. CDR3 region: CASSPIAGGPEQYF. The CDR3 nucleotides read TGTGCCAGCTCACCGATAGCGGGAGGGCCTGAGCAGTACTTC. Full variable domain (outside the CDR3, taken from reference TRBV18 and TRBJ2-7): NAGVMQNPRHLVRRRGQEARLRCSPMKGHSHVYWYRQLPEEGLKFMVYLQKENIIDESGMPKERFSAEFPKEGPSILRIQQVVRGDSAAYFCASSPIAGGPEQYFGPGTRLTVT.

The chain recombines TRBV29-1 with TRBJ2-1; 12 positions agree with TRBD1. CDR3 length: 16 residues. Germline CDR1 is SQVTM and CDR2 is ANQGSEA. The trim removed 3 bases at V and 8 bases at J, leaving 11 bases unmatched. CDR3 nucleotides: TGCAGCGTTGATGGGACAGGGGGCATTATTTTCGATGAGCAGTTCTTC. Amino acids: CSVDGTGGIIFDEQFF.

J is TRBJ1-1 and V is TRBV5-1; TRBD1 matches at 8 bases. From germline, CDR1 is SGHRS and CDR2 YFSETQ. The trim removed 3 bases at V and 1 base at J, leaving 8 bases unmatched. The CDR3 extends over 16 amino acids. The CDR3 DNA is TGCGCCAGCAGCTATTTACAGGGGGTGAGGAACACTGAAGCTTTCTTT. It encodes CASSYLQGVRNTEAFF.